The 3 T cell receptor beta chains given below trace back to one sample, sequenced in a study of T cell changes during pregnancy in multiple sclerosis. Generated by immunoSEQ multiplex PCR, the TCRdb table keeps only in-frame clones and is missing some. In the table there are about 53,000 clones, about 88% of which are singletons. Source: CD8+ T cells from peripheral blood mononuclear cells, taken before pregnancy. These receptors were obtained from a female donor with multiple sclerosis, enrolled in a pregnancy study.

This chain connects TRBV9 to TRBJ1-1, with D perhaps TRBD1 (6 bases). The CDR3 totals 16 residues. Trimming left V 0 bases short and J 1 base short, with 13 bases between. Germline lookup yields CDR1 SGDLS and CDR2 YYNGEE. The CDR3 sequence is CASSVGGGGTNTEAFF. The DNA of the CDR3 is TGTGCCAGCAGCGTAGGGGGAGGGGGGACGAACACTGAAGCTTTCTTT.

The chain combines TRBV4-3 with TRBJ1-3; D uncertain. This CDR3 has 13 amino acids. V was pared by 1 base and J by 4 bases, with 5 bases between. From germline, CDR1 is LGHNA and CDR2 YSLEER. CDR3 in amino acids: CASSQVSGNTIYF. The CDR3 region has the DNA TGCGCCAGCAGCCAAGTCTCCGGAAACACCATATATTTT.

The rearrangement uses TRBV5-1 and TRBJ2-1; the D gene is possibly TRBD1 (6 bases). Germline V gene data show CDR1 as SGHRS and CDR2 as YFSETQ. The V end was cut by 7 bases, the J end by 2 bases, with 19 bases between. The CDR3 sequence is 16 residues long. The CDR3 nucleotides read TGCGCCAGCCGCCGAGGGGGTCCGCCTACCTACAATGAGCAGTTCTTC. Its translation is CASRRGGPPTYNEQFF.